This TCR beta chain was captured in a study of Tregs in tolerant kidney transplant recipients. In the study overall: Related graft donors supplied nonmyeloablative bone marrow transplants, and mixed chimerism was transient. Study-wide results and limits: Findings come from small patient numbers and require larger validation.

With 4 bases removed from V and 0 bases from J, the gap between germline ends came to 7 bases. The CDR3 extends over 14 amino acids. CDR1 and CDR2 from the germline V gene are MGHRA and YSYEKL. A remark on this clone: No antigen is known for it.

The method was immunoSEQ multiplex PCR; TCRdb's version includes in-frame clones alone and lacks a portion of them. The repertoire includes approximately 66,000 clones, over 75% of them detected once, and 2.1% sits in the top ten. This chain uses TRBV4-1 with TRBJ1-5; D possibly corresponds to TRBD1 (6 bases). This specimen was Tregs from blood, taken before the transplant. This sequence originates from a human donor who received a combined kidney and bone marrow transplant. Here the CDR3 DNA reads TGCGCCAGCAGCCCGGGACATAGCAATCAGCCCCAGCATTTT. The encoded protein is CASSPGHSNQPQHF.